Following are 16 T cell receptor beta chains from one sample sequenced in a study of T-cell reconstitution after alpha-beta-depleted transplantation in children. TCRbeta library construction was performed incorporating unique molecular identifiers. TCRdb called the PCR reads again in MiXCR, with one record for every CDR3 protein. The sample has 250,000 to 350,000 distinct CDR3 sequences; approximately 9.6% are singletons. The sequenced sample was PBMCs from the stem cell graft donor, obtained from the stem cell graft. All receptors derive from a human donor who donated a stem cell graft to a child with SCID.

The gene calls are TRBV12-3 or TRBV12-4 and TRBJ1-2; 7 nucleotides line up with TRBD1. With 9 bases clipped from V and 0 bases from J, the junction kept 7 bases outside the gene matches. The CDR3 is 14 residues long. The CDR3 sequence is CASGRGSSNYGYTF. CDR3 DNA sequence: TGTGCCAGTGGCAGGGGGTCGTCTAACTATGGCTACACCTTC.

The chain has TRBV12-3 or TRBV12-4 and TRBJ2-1; D is possibly TRBD2 (5 bases). V lost 1 base to trimming and J lost 3 bases, with 7 bases between them. The CDR3 runs 14 residues. The CDR3 spells CASSLGLYYNEQFF. As DNA, the CDR3 is TGTGCCAGCAGTTTAGGACTATACTACAATGAGCAGTTCTTC.

This clonotype was picked up a small number of times. The chain joins TRBV19 to TRBJ1-6; the D gene is possibly TRBD1 (5 bases). Germline V gene sequence: CDR1 LNHDA, CDR2 SQIVND (reference sequence). Trimming pared 4 bases from V and 9 bases from J, leaving 7 bases between. CDR3 size: 12 residues. The CDR3 region is CASSKGRSPLHF. The DNA of the CDR3 is TGTGCCAGTAGTAAGGGACGTTCACCCCTCCACTTT.

This clonotype was found a few times. The chain couples TRBV5-5 to TRBJ1-1; no clear D gene. This CDR3 contains 13 residues. The V gene lost 0 bases and the J gene lost 6 bases, with 9 bases spanning the gap. CDR1 is SGHKS, CDR2 YYEKEE, per germline (reference sequence). CDR3 in DNA: TGTGCCAGCAGCTTGGCTGGGGTCGCTGAAGCTTTCTTT. Protein product: CASSLAGVAEAFF. The complete variable domain, with remaining parts taken from reference TRBV5-5 and TRBJ1-1, reads DAGVTQSPTHLIKTRGQQVTLRCSPISGHKSVSWYQQVLGQGPQFIFQYYEKEERGRGNFPDRFSARQFPNYSSELNVNALLLGDSALYLCASSLAGVAEAFFGQGTRLTVV.

This clonotype has just a few counts. The chain links TRBV7-3 to TRBJ2-2; D gene unclear. Germline values: CDR1 SGHTA, CDR2 FQGTGA. The CDR3 runs 13 residues. V gave up 4 bases and J gave up 7 bases, with 10 bases separating them. The CDR3 sequence: CASSSSSVGELFF. The DNA of the CDR3 is TGTGCCAGCAGCTCGTCGTCGGTCGGGGAGCTGTTTTTT.

V usage is TRBV5-1 and J usage is TRBJ2-7; D not resolved. CDR1 and CDR2 from the germline V gene are SGHRS and YFSETQ. The CDR3 is 17 residues long. V lost 4 bases and J lost 3, with 23 bases in between. The CDR3 DNA is TGCGCCAGCAGCCCCCTGGCGGAACGTATTACAAACTACGAGCAGTACTTC. Protein product: CASSPLAERITNYEQYF.

This clonotype appeared a few times. The V gene is TRBV5-1, the J gene TRBJ2-7; D gene ambiguous. CDR3 length equals 15 residues. Trimming left V 0 bases short and J 1 base short, with 11 bases between. The germline gives CDR1 SGHRS, CDR2 YFSETQ. CDR3: CASSLERVGSYEQYF. In DNA, the CDR3 is TGCGCCAGCAGCTTGGAAAGGGTAGGGTCCTACGAGCAGTACTTC.

Only a few counts were recorded for this clonotype. The rearrangement joins TRBV6-5 to TRBJ1-5, with a tentative D call TRBD1 (5 bases). Germline V lookup: CDR1 MNHEY, CDR2 SVGAGI. V lost 2 bases and J lost 6, with 11 bases in between. The length of the CDR3 is 14 residues. CDR3 nucleotide sequence: TGTGCCAGCAGTTACGTCGGAGGGACTCAGCCCCAGCATTTT. It is translated as CASSYVGGTQPQHF.

The chain is built from TRBV12-3 or TRBV12-4 and TRBJ2-1; D may be TRBD2 (6 bases). The CDR3 is made up of 15 amino acids. V was clipped by 5 bases and J by 8 bases, with 19 bases between them. CDR3 sequence (DNA): TGTGCCAGCAGTCTCGGGGGTTATGGGTGGGATGAGCAGTTCTTC. Its translation: CASSLGGYGWDEQFF.

This clonotype was seen ten or more times. The CDR3 sequence: CASSFGQGSNQPQHF. The DNA of the CDR3 is TGCGCCAGCAGCTTCGGACAGGGCAGCAATCAGCCCCAGCATTTT. The chain couples TRBV5-1 to TRBJ1-5, with TRBD1 identical over 8 bases. V dropped 2 bases and J dropped 1; count of bases not matched to a gene: 2. In germline, CDR1 is SGHRS, CDR2 YFSETQ. The CDR3 has 15 residues.

This clonotype has a count of ten or more. The chain recombines TRBV3-1 with TRBJ2-5; tentative D call: TRBD2 (6 bases). This CDR3 is built from 14 residues. V shed 3 bases and J shed 4 bases, with 12 bases lying between them. Germline V gene sequence: CDR1 LGHDT, CDR2 YNNKEL (reference sequence). This chain's CDR3 is CASSQDGLLETQYF. CDR3 in DNA: TGTGCCAGCAGCCAGGATGGACTATTAGAGACCCAGTACTTC.

V is TRBV12-3 or TRBV12-4 and J is TRBJ2-1; 11 bases align to TRBD2. J gave up 6 bases and V 7 bases, and 8 bases lay outside the gene matches. The CDR3 runs 15 residues. The CDR3 nucleotides are TGTGCCAGCACCCAGGGGACTAGCGGATCCAATGAGCAGTTCTTC. Encoded protein: CASTQGTSGSNEQFF.

The chain joins TRBV19 to TRBJ1-1, with a weak D call TRBD1 (6 bases). This CDR3 is 16 amino acids long. Germline V gene data show CDR1 as LNHDA and CDR2 as SQIVND (reference sequence). With 4 bases removed from V and 3 bases from J, the gap between germline ends came to 18 bases. CDR3 in amino acids: CASSSGGRGVDTEAFF. CDR3 bases: TGTGCCAGTAGTAGCGGGGGGCGCGGTGTGGACACTGAAGCTTTCTTT.

Note on this clonotype: One junction end does not reproduce the germline sequence, and a read error may be involved. The chain uses TRBV5-1 and TRBJ2-2, with D unresolved. The CDR3 has 12 amino acids. From germline, CDR1 is SGHRS and CDR2 YFSETQ. CDR3 protein: CASSFNTWELFF. CDR3 coding DNA: TGCGCCAGCAGCTTCAACACCTGGGAGCTGTTTTTT.

This clonotype was detected a few times. This chain connects TRBV29-1 to TRBJ2-1; 8 nucleotides match TRBD2. V dropped 6 bases and J dropped 1; count of bases not matched to a gene: 5. The CDR3 extends over 14 amino acids. Germline values: CDR1 SQVTM, CDR2 ANQGSEA. The CDR3 reads CSVSTSESYNEQFF. Written as DNA, the CDR3 is TGCAGCGTCTCGACTAGCGAATCCTACAATGAGCAGTTCTTC.

V and J are TRBV20-1 and TRBJ2-7; TRBD1 or TRBD2 may be the D gene (5 bases each). The CDR3 is 11 residues long. The germline gives CDR1 DFQATT, CDR2 SNEGSKA (reference sequence). V dropped 5 bases and J dropped 7 bases, with 12 bases sitting between them. CDR3 in amino acids: CSAGDVGEQYF. In nucleotides, the CDR3 is TGCAGTGCTGGGGACGTAGGGGAGCAGTACTTC.